This record looks at one T cell receptor (beta chain) sequence and its context. Clones were read by immunoSEQ multiplex PCR, and TCRdb kept only the in-frame ones, dropping some. The sample yields some 180,000 clones, approximately 88% seen once. V was shortened by 6 bases and J by 7 bases, with 4 bases between the two germline ends. The CDR3 is made up of 10 amino acids. This entry comes from a study of blood T cell repertoires in COVID-19. Overall study context: Spain, Italy and the United States supplied samples that represented acute and convalescent COVID-19. The cDNA or gDNA used as material had been derived from T cells, B-cell-depleted T cells, or PBMCs.

While infection was still active, Seattle patients were enrolled and then followed longitudinally. This receptor was taken from a woman aged 40-49 years with COVID-19, enrolled during active disease. The sample taken for sequencing was peripheral blood. The rearrangement links TRBV12-3 or TRBV12-4 to TRBJ2-1; D is unclear. The CDR3 reads CASSGNEQFF. The CDR3 DNA sequence: TGTGCCAGCAGCGGGAATGAGCAGTTCTTC.